What follows are 27 T cell receptor beta chains derived from one specimen sequenced in a study of CD8 T cell repertoires and HIV-1 epitope variants. No antigen has been identified for these receptors. Measured with immunoSEQ multiplex PCR; TCRdb has only the in-frame clones, and not every one. The table has 4,000 to 5,000 clones, around 68% seen once. The sequenced sample was cultured CD8+ T cells derived from PBMCs. The receptors come from a male donor with HIV.

This chain links TRBV7-8 with TRBJ1-1, with D hard to call. The CDR3 is 15 residues long. Germline V lookup: CDR1 SGHVS, CDR2 FQNEAQ. Deletions cut 5 bases from V and 7 bases from J, with 20 bases between. This chain's CDR3 is CASSPGLGGVGEAFF. DNA of the CDR3: TGTGCCAGCAGCCCCGGCCTCGGTGGAGTAGGTGAAGCTTTCTTT.

The chain is built from TRBV6-4 and TRBJ2-2; no clear D. V lost 2 bases and J 4 bases, leaving 20 bases between the germline ends. The germline gives CDR1 MRHNA, CDR2 SNTAGT. The CDR3 is made up of 18 amino acids. The CDR3 loop is CASSDIGITPSGTGELFF. The CDR3 DNA is TGTGCCAGCAGTGACATAGGGATAACCCCGTCGGGCACCGGGGAGCTGTTTTTT.

The chain couples TRBV6-5 to TRBJ2-1, with D unclear. The CDR3 runs 14 residues. Germline V gene data show CDR1 as MNHEY and CDR2 as SVGAGI. Trimming took 5 bases from V and 8 from J, leaving 16 bases between them. The CDR3 sequence: CASSPRVLGDEQFF. The CDR3 DNA is TGTGCCAGCAGTCCACGGGTCCTTGGGGATGAGCAGTTCTTC.

This clone appeared a few times. The CDR3 is CASSRTGDFTYEQYF. The CDR3 region has the DNA TGTGCCAGCAGCCGGACAGGGGACTTTACCTACGAGCAGTACTTC. The J gene is TRBJ2-7, the V gene TRBV7-2; 9 bases agree with TRBD1. Germline CDR1 SGHTA, CDR2 FQGNSA. The CDR3 has 15 amino acids. V was clipped by 5 bases and J by 2 bases; unmatched bases: 7.

V gene TRBV6-6 combines with J gene TRBJ2-5; D may be TRBD1 (5 bases). Germline lookup yields CDR1 MNHNY and CDR2 SVGAGI (reference sequence). CDR3 length equals 15 residues. V lost 0 bases, J lost 4 bases, and 12 bases lay in between. CDR3 protein: CASSYSNRGIETQYF. CDR3 coding DNA: TGTGCCAGCAGTTACTCGAATAGGGGTATAGAGACCCAGTACTTC.

V usage is TRBV6-4 and J usage is TRBJ1-2; no firm D call. CDR1 and CDR2 from the germline V gene are MRHNA and SNTAGT. The CDR3 contains 16 residues. The V gene lost 3 bases and the J gene lost 3 bases, with 17 bases spanning the gap. CDR3 region: CASSELPQDLDYGYTF. The CDR3 nucleotides read TGTGCCAGCAGTGAACTTCCACAAGACCTAGACTATGGCTACACCTTC.

V usage is TRBV28 and J usage is TRBJ2-7, with TRBD1 matching 7 bases. This CDR3 is built from 13 residues. CDR1 is MDHEN and CDR2 is SYDVKM in the germline V gene. Trimming cost V 3 bases and J 3 bases; bases outside gene matches: 2. The CDR3 loop is CASSFRDSYEQYF. CDR3 bases: TGTGCCAGCAGTTTCCGGGACAGCTACGAGCAGTACTTC.

The chain is built from TRBV5-4 and TRBJ2-7, with a weak D call TRBD1 (6 bases). The ends were cut back, 4 bases at V and 0 bases at J, with 11 bases in the middle. CDR1 is SGHNT, CDR2 YYREEE, per germline (reference sequence). The CDR3 totals 14 residues. CDR3 loop: CASSLQGISYEQYF. CDR3 nucleotides: TGTGCCAGCAGCCTACAGGGAATCTCCTACGAGCAGTACTTC.

The chain employs TRBV7-6 and TRBJ2-2; D gene unclear. The CDR3 extends over 13 amino acids. In germline, CDR1 is SGHVS, CDR2 FNYEAQ. Trimming shortened V by 4 bases and J by 5 bases, and 8 bases separated the two germline ends. CDR3 nucleotide sequence: TGTGCCAGCAGCTCCTCGGGTACCGGGGAGCTGTTTTTT. Translating it yields CASSSSGTGELFF.

The V and J genes are TRBV28 and TRBJ2-1; D gene ambiguous. Germline lookup yields CDR1 MDHEN and CDR2 SYDVKM. The V end lost 3 bases, the J end lost 5 bases, and 11 bases lay between the germline ends. The length of the CDR3 is 14 residues. CDR3 in DNA: TGTGCCAGCAGTTTCAGCCTTACCAACAATGAGCAGTTCTTC. Amino acids: CASSFSLTNNEQFF.

The chain carries TRBV4-2 and TRBJ2-7; 7 positions match TRBD2. Germline V gene data show CDR1 as LGHNA and CDR2 as YNFKEQ. This CDR3 comprises 12 residues. The V segment lost 1 base and the J segment 6 bases; nucleotides outside the gene matches: 0. CDR3 loop: CASSQAGGEQYF. CDR3 DNA: TGTGCCAGCAGCCAAGCGGGGGGCGAGCAGTACTTC.

The chain carries TRBV21-1 and TRBJ2-3; the tabulated D call, TRBD2, remains unverified against the DNA. TRBV21-1 is designated a pseudogene. The CDR3 runs to 16 residues. In DNA, the CDR3 is TGTGCCAGCAGCAGACGACTAGCGGCTAGCACAGATACGCAGTATTTT. This codes for CASSRRLAASTDTQYF.

CDR3: CASSLDPGQGVKETQYF. The CDR3 nucleotides read TGTGCCAGCAGCTTAGATCCGGGACAGGGGGTTAAAGAGACCCAGTACTTC. The chain is built from TRBV7-9 and TRBJ2-5, with 11 bases matching TRBD1. The CDR3 runs 17 residues. After removal of 1 base from V and 3 bases from J, the junction contained 7 bases not matched to a gene. The germline V gene encodes CDR1 SEHNR and CDR2 FQNEAQ (reference sequence). Variable domain in full (rest from reference TRBV7-9 and TRBJ2-5): DTGVSQNPRHKITKRGQNVTFRCDPISEHNRLYWYRQTLGQGPEFLTYFQNEAQLEKSRLLSDRFSAERPKGSFSTLEIQRTEQGDSAMYLCASSLDPGQGVKETQYFGPGTRLLVL.

The V call is TRBV28, the J call TRBJ1-1; D might be TRBD1 (5 bases). There are 16 residues in the CDR3. From germline, CDR1 is MDHEN and CDR2 SYDVKM. V dropped 2 bases and J dropped 10 bases, with 23 bases sitting between them. The DNA for the CDR3 is TGTGCCAGCAGTTTACCGACCGACAGCGGAGGTGATGGAGCTTTCTTT. Protein: CASSLPTDSGGDGAFF.

This clone was counted a few times. The chain couples TRBV11-3 to TRBJ2-1; 8 bases line up with TRBD1. V shed 3 bases, J shed 6 bases, and the junction held 10 bases outside the gene matches. The CDR3 totals 16 residues. Germline CDR1 and CDR2: SGHNT and YENEEA. The CDR3 reads CASSFQGGQGVNEQFF. The CDR3, as DNA: TGTGCCAGCAGCTTCCAGGGAGGACAGGGAGTCAATGAGCAGTTCTTC.

The chain employs TRBV7-9 and TRBJ2-2; D may match TRBD1 or TRBD2 (5 bases each). The germline V gene has CDR1 SEHNR and CDR2 FQNEAQ (reference sequence). Trimming left V 5 bases short and J 8 bases short, with 18 bases between. The CDR3 length is 15 residues. CDR3 loop: CASSPEGTNLGELFF. CDR3 DNA: TGTGCCAGCAGCCCAGAGGGGACCAACTTAGGGGAGCTGTTTTTT. Full variable domain (remainder filled in from reference TRBV7-9 and TRBJ2-2): DTGVSQNPRHKITKRGQNVTFRCDPISEHNRLYWYRQTLGQGPEFLTYFQNEAQLEKSRLLSDRFSAERPKGSFSTLEIQRTEQGDSAMYLCASSPEGTNLGELFFGEGSRLTVL.

V gene TRBV9 combines with J gene TRBJ2-1, with 9 bases fitting TRBD2. This CDR3 region has 15 residues. J gave up 2 bases and V 3 bases, and 3 bases lay outside the gene matches. From germline, CDR1 is SGDLS and CDR2 YYNGEE. The CDR3 bases are TGTGCCAGCAGCGCTAGCGGGGATACCTACAATGAGCAGTTCTTC. This codes for CASSASGDTYNEQFF.

This chain links TRBV7-2 with TRBJ2-1; 7 bases agree with TRBD2. Germline CDR1 reads SGHTA; CDR2 reads FQGNSA. The CDR3 length is 17 residues. With 3 bases clipped from V and 2 bases from J, the junction kept 10 bases outside the gene matches. This chain's CDR3 is CASSLRSVGLAYNEQFF. CDR3 DNA sequence: TGTGCCAGCAGCTTGAGGTCTGTCGGACTAGCCTACAATGAGCAGTTCTTC.

The chain uses TRBV27 and TRBJ1-1; D is unresolved. With 4 bases removed from V and 0 bases from J, the gap between germline ends came to 12 bases. The germline V gene encodes CDR1 MNHEY and CDR2 SMNVEV (reference sequence). The length of the CDR3 is 15 residues. The CDR3 is CASSSLGGLNTEAFF. In DNA, the CDR3 is TGTGCCAGCAGTTCATTAGGCGGATTGAACACTGAAGCTTTCTTT.

This clone qualifies as medium-sized. Written as DNA, the CDR3 is TGCGCCAGCAGCCCGGTACCTGACATCGGGAGGGCTCAGCCCCAGCATTTT. Translated, it gives CASSPVPDIGRAQPQHF. The rearrangement uses TRBV5-1 and TRBJ1-5; D is unclear. Between the trimmed V and J ends, which lost 4 bases and 6 bases, there was a span of 23 bases. CDR1 and CDR2 from the germline V gene are SGHRS and YFSETQ. The CDR3 spans 17 residues.

This clone came up once. The chain employs TRBV15 and TRBJ2-5; TRBD2 matches at 9 bases. The J segment lost 5 bases and the V segment lost 0 bases, leaving 4 bases of the junction unmatched. From germline, CDR1 is LNHNV and CDR2 YYDKDF (reference sequence). There are 15 residues in the CDR3. The CDR3 DNA follows: TGTGCCACCAGCAGAGATAGGCTAGCGGGGGAGACCCAGTACTTC. It is translated as CATSRDRLAGETQYF.

This chain links TRBV7-2 with TRBJ1-3, with D tentatively TRBD1 (6 bases). Germline V CDR1 and CDR2: SGHTA, FQGNSA. V was clipped by 5 bases and J by 4 bases, with 18 bases between them. There are 16 residues in the CDR3. The CDR3 region has the DNA TGTGCCAGCAGCCCCCCCTCGGCCGGGACAGGAAACACCATATATTTT. It translates to CASSPPSAGTGNTIYF.

The chain links TRBV21-1 to TRBJ1-2. TRBV21-1 is classified as a pseudogene. CDR3 length equals 16 residues. CDR3 nucleotides: TGTGCCAGCAGCAAAGCCCCGGGTGAAGTTCCGAATGGCTACACCTTC. Encoded protein: CASSKAPGEVPNGYTF.

The J gene is TRBJ2-1, the V gene TRBV7-8, with 12 bases lining up with TRBD2. Germline-derived CDR1 and CDR2 are SGHVS and FQNEAQ. This CDR3 region has 21 residues. The V segment lost 2 bases and the J segment 6 bases; nucleotides outside the gene matches: 20. The CDR3 spells CASSLILRLAGGLGLSNEQFF. CDR3 DNA sequence: TGTGCCAGCAGCTTAATTTTGCGCCTAGCGGGAGGGCTGGGGTTGTCCAATGAGCAGTTCTTC.

The rearrangement joins TRBV29-1 to TRBJ2-2; D is unclear. Germline CDR1 is SQVTM and CDR2 is ANQGSEA. The CDR3 totals 13 residues. V dropped 4 bases and J dropped 0 bases, with 6 bases sitting between them. In nucleotides, the CDR3 is TGCAGCGTTGGACGTCCGAACACCGGGGAGCTGTTTTTT. The encoded protein is CSVGRPNTGELFF.

This clone was detected only a few times. The rearrangement joins TRBV5-5 to TRBJ1-1; D is ambiguous. There are 15 residues in the CDR3. The germline CDR1 and CDR2 sequences are SGHKS and YYEKEE (reference sequence). The V end was cut by 3 bases, the J end by 2 bases, with 14 bases between. The CDR3 sequence is CASSSLSQVNTEAFF. CDR3 DNA sequence: TGTGCCAGCAGCTCTCTATCACAAGTAAACACTGAAGCTTTCTTT.

V is TRBV7-9 and J is TRBJ2-1, with TRBD1 matching over 11 bases. The trim removed 6 bases at V and 8 bases at J, leaving 6 bases unmatched. CDR1 is SEHNR, CDR2 FQNEAQ, per germline (reference sequence). The CDR3 totals 14 residues. CDR3 coding DNA: TGTGCCAGCAGGGTGGACAGGGGGCTTGATGAGCAGTTCTTC. Translation gives CASRVDRGLDEQFF.